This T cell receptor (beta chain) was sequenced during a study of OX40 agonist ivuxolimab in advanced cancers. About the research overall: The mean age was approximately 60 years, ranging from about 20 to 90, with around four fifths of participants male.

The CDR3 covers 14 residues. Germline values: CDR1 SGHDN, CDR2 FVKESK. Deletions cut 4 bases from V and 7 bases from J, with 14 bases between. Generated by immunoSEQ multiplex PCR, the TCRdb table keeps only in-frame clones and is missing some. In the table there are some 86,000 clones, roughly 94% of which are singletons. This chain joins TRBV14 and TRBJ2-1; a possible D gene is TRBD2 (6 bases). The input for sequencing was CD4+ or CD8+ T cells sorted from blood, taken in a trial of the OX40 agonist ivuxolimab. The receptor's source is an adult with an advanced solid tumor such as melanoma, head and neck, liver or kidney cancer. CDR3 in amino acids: CASSPHGTSNEQFF. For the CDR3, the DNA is TGTGCCAGCAGCCCACACGGGACTTCGAATGAGCAGTTCTTC.